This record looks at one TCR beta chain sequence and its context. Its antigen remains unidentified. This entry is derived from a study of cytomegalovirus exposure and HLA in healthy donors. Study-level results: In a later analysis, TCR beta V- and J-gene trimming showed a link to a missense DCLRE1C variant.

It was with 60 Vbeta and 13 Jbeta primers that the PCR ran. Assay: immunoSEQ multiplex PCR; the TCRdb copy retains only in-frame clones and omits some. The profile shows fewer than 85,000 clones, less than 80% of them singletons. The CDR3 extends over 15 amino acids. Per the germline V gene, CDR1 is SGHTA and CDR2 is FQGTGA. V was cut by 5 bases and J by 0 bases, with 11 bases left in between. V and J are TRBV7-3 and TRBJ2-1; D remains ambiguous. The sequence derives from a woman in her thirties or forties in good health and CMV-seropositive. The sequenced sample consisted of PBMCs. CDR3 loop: CASSVTRSSYNEQFF. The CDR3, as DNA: TGTGCCAGCAGCGTTACACGAAGCTCCTACAATGAGCAGTTCTTC.